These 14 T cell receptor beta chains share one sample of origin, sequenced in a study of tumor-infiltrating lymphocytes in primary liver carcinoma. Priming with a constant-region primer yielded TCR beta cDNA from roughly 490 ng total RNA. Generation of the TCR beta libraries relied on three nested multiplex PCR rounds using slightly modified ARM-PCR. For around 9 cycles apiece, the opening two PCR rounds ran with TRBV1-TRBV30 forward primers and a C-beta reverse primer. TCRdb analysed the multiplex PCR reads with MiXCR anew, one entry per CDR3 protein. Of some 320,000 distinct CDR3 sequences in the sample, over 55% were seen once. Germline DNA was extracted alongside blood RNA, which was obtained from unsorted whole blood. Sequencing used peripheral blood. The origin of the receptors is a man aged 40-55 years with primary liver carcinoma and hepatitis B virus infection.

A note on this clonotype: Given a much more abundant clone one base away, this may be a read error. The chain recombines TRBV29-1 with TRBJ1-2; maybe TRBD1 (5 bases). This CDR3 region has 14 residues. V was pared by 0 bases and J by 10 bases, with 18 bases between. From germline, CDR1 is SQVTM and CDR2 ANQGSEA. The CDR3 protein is CSVEEIRGRGSYTF. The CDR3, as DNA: TGCAGCGTTGAAGAAATAAGGGGCCGGGGATCCTACACCTTC. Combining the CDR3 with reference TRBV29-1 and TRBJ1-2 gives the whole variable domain SAVISQKPSRDICQRGTSLTIQCQVDSQVTMMFWYRQQPGQSLTLIATANQGSEATYESGFVIDKFPISRPNLTFSTLTVSNMSPEDSSIYLCSVEEIRGRGSYTFGSGTRLTVV.

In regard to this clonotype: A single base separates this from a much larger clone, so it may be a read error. The CDR3 protein is CASSKSGLLSYNEQFF. The CDR3 DNA is TGTGCCAGCAGCAAAAGCGGACTACTCTCCTACAATGAGCAGTTCTTC. V gene TRBV6-1 combines with J gene TRBJ2-1; D may be TRBD2 (6 bases). V dropped 6 bases and J dropped 0 bases, with 15 bases sitting between them. The germline V gene encodes CDR1 MNHNS and CDR2 SASEGT. The CDR3 has 16 amino acids.

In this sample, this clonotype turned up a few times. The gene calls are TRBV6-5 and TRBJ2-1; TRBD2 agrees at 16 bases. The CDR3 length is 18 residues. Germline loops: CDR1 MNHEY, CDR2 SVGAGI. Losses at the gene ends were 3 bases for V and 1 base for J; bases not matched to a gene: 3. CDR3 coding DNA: TGTGCCAGCAGTTATGCGGGACTAGCGGGAGGGTCCTACAATGAGCAGTTCTTC. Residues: CASSYAGLAGGSYNEQFF.

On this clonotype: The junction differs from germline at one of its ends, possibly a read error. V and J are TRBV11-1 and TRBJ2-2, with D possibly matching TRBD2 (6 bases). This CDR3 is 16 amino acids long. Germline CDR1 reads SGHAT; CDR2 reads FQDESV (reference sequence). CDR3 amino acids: CASSPEGQGGTRELLF. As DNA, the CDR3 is TGTGCCAGCAGCCCCGAGGGGCAGGGAGGCACCAGGGAGCTGTTATTT.

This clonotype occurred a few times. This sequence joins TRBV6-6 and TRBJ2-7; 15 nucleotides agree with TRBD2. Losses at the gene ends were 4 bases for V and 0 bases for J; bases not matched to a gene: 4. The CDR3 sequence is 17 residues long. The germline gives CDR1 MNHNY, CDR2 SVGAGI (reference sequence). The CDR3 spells CASSFGTSGRLSYEQYF. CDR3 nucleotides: TGTGCCAGCAGTTTCGGGACTAGCGGGAGGCTCTCCTACGAGCAGTACTTC.

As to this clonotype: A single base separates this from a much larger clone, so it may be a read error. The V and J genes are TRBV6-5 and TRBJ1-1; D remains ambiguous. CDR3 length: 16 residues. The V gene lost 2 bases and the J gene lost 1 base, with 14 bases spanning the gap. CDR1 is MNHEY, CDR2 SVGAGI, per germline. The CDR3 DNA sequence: TGTGCCAGCAGTTACAAAGTCGACCCTAAGAACACTGAAGCTTTCTTT. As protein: CASSYKVDPKNTEAFF.

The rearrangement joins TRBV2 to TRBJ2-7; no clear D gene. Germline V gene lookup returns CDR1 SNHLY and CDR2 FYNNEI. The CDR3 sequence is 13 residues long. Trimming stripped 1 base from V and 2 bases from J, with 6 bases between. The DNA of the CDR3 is TGTGCCAGCAGTGAAGTGGCAGCCTACGAGCAGTACTTC. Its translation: CASSEVAAYEQYF. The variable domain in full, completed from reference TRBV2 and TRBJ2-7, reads EPEVTQTPSHQVTQMGQEVILRCVPISNHLYFYWYRQILGQKVEFLVSFYNNEISEKSEIFDDQFSVERPDGSNFTLKIRSTKLEDSAMYFCASSEVAAYEQYFGPGTRLTVT.

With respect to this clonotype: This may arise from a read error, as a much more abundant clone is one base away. DNA of the CDR3: TGTGCCAGCAGTTACTCGGGGGGACCCGTTAATTCACCCCTCCACTTT. Protein: CASSYSGGPVNSPLHF. The rearrangement links TRBV6-5 to TRBJ1-6; D might be TRBD1 (5 bases). Trimming removed 0 bases from V and 6 bases from J, with 12 bases in between. The CDR3 extends over 16 amino acids. Germline V gene lookup returns CDR1 MNHEY and CDR2 SVGAGI.

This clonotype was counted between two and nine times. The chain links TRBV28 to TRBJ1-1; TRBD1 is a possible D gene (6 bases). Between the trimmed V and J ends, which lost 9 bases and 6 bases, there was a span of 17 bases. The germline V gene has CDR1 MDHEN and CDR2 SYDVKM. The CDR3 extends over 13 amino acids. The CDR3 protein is CASGQGILAEAFF. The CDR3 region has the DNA TGTGCCAGTGGGCAGGGGATTTTGGCTGAAGCTTTCTTT. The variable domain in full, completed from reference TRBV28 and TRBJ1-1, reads DVKVTQSSRYLVKRTGEKVFLECVQDMDHENMFWYRQDPGLGLRLIYFSYDVKMKEKGDIPEGYSVSREKKERFSLILESASTNQTSMYLCASGQGILAEAFFGQGTRLTVV.

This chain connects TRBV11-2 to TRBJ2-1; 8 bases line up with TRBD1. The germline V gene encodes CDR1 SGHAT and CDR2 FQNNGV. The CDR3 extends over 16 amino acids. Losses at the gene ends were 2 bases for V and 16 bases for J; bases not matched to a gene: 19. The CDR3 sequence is CASSLTGTGVYNGQFF. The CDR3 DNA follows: TGTGCCAGCAGCTTAACCGGGACAGGTGTCTACAATGGGCAATTCTTC.

CDR3 sequence reads: CASSQLGQGAEAFF. In DNA form, the CDR3 reads TGCGCCAGCAGCCAATTAGGACAGGGGGCTGAAGCTTTCTTT. The chain links TRBV4-3 to TRBJ1-1; 10 nucleotides match TRBD1. With 2 bases clipped from V and 6 bases from J, the junction kept 3 bases outside the gene matches. Germline V gene lookup returns CDR1 LGHNA and CDR2 YSLEER. This CDR3 contains 14 residues.

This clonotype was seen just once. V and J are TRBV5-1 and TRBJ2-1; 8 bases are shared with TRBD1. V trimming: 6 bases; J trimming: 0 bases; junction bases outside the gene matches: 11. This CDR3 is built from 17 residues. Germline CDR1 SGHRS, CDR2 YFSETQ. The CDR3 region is CASTPTGQGGSYNEQFF. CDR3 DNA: TGCGCCAGCACACCGACCGGACAGGGAGGCTCCTACAATGAGCAGTTCTTC.

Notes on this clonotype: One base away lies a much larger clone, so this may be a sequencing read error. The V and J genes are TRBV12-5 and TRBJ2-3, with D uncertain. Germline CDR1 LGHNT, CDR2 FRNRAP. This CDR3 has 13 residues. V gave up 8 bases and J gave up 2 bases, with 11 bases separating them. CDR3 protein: CASLSSDTDTQYF. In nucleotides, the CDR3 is TGTGCTAGTTTGTCGTCCGACACAGATACGCAGTATTTT.

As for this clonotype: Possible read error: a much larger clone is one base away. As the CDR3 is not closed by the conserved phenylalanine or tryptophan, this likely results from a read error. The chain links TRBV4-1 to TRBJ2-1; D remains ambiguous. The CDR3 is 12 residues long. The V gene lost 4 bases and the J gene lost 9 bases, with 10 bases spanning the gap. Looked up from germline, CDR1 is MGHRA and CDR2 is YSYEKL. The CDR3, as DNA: TGCGCCAGCAGCCCCCCAGCAGGTGAGCAGTTCTTA. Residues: CASSPPAGEQFL.